This T cell receptor (beta chain) was recorded in a study of cytomegalovirus exposure and HLA in healthy donors. Study-wide context: Out of 180 million or so T cells, an earlier analysis found 117 million unique TCR beta sequences in total.

The germline CDR1 and CDR2 sequences are SGDLS and YYNGEE. V lost 0 bases to trimming and J lost 9 bases, with 10 bases between them. CDR3 size: 14 residues. With 60 Vbeta and 13 Jbeta primers, the PCR was carried out. Data came from immunoSEQ multiplex PCR; TCRdb stores just in-frame clones and leaves some out. The repertoire consists of about 130,000 clones, with over 65% occurring once and the leading ten covering roughly 4.5%. Broader study findings: Likely technical artifact: a cluster of highly shared sequence variants. Upon later analysis, TCR association rates were observed to vary by HLA locus, being highest for DRB1 and lowest for HLA-C.

Comments on this clone: Its antigen is not known.

This clonotype originated in a man aged 18 to 29 in good health and CMV-seropositive. Sequencing used PBMCs. The gene calls are TRBV9 and TRBJ1-6; TRBD1 is a possible D gene (5 bases). The CDR3 reads CASSVARGISPLHF. The CDR3, as DNA: TGTGCCAGCAGCGTAGCGCGGGGGATTTCACCCCTCCACTTT.